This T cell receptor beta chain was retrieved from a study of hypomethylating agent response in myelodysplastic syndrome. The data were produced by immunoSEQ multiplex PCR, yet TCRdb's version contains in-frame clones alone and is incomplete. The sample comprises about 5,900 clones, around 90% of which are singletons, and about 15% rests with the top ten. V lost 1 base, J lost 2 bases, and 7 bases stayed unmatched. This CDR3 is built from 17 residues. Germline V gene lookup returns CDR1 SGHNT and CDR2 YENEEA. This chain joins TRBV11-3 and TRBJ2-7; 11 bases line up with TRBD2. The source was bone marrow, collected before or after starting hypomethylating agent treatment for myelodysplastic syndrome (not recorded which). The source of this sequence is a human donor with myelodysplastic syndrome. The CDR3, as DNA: TGTGCCAGCAGCTTAGGGTTAGCGGGGGGGCCTGCCTACGAGCAGTACTTC. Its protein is CASSLGLAGGPAYEQYF.